A selection of T cell receptor beta chains follows, all from one sample in a study of beta chain features in type 1 diabetes. The data were produced by immunoSEQ multiplex PCR, yet TCRdb's version contains in-frame clones alone and is incomplete. The table has 250,000 to 300,000 clones, about 13% seen once. Sequenced input: naive CD4+ T cells from blood. These receptors all come from a man under 40 with type 1 diabetes. Each CDR3 is given with its conserved first and last residue. A D gene is named only where the DNA matches it firmly. Clone size is not always given. Where it is, it says once, few, many or a class for expanded clones.

>TRBJ1-1|NA|NA|TRBV11-1|11
CASRGNTEAFF
TGTGCCAGCCGAGGGAACACTGAAGCTTTCTTT
>TRBJ2-3|few|NA|TRBV5-4|14
CASRPLTGTDTQYF
TGTGCCAGCAGACCCCTGACTGGCACAGATACGCAGTATTTT
>TRBJ2-7|few|NA|TRBV29-1|14
CSVGRTGNSYEQYF
TGCAGCGTTGGTCGGACTGGGAACTCCTACGAGCAGTACTTC
>TRBJ2-7|NA|NA|TRBV11-2|14
CASSLDPGTYEQYF
TGTGCCAGCAGCTTAGATCCCGGTACCTACGAGCAGTACTTC
>TRBJ2-1|NA|TRBD2|TRBV30|15
CAWSGASGSQNEQFF
TGTGCCTGGAGTGGGGCTAGCGGGAGTCAAAATGAGCAGTTCTTC
>TRBJ2-1|NA|TRBD2|TRBV28|14
CASRPGLANNEQFF
TGTGCCAGCAGACCGGGACTAGCAAACAATGAGCAGTTCTTC
>TRBJ2-7|NA|TRBD2|TRBV18|15
CASSPPLAGRYEQYF
TGTGCCAGCTCACCACCGCTAGCGGGAAGGTACGAGCAGTACTTC
>TRBJ1-1|NA|NA|TRBV30|13
CAWSVNRDIEAFF
TGTGCCTGGAGTGTAAACAGGGATATTGAAGCTTTCTTT
>TRBJ1-5|NA|NA|TRBV28|14
CASTPTGPDQPQHF
TGTGCCAGCACTCCAACAGGGCCGGATCAGCCCCAGCATTTT
>TRBJ2-7|many|NA|TRBV29-1|11
CSARQSYEQYF
TGCAGCGCCCGACAGTCCTACGAGCAGTACTTC
>TRBJ2-3|few|NA|TRBV18|16
CASSPVALPSTDTQYF
TGTGCCAGCTCACCCGTAGCCCTGCCTAGCACAGATACGCAGTATTTT
>TRBJ1-1|NA|NA|TRBV28|12
CASSLGLGEAFF
TGTGCCAGCAGTTTAGGACTAGGTGAAGCTTTCTTT
>TRBJ1-4|NA|TRBD1|TRBV6-1|13
CASRGQVREKLFF
TGTGCCAGCAGGGGACAGGTCCGTGAAAAACTGTTTTTT
>TRBJ2-7|few|TRBD2|TRBV15|15
CATSRGAGGPLEQYF
TGTGCCACCTCCCGGGGAGCGGGAGGACCCTTGGAGCAGTACTTC
>TRBJ2-1|NA|TRBD1|TRBV7-9|13
CASSLRTGNEQFF
TGTGCCAGCAGCTTAAGGACAGGGAATGAGCAGTTCTTC
>TRBJ2-1|few|NA|TRBV2|13
CASLKQYNNEQFF
TGTGCCAGCCTCAAACAGTACAACAATGAGCAGTTCTTC
>TRBJ2-3|NA|NA|TRBV6-6|14
CASSSDTSTDTQYF
TGTGCCAGCAGTTCGGACACTAGCACAGATACGCAGTATTTT
>TRBJ2-4|NA|TRBD1|TRBV11-1|18
CASSSGQGRIGSKNIQYF
TGTGCCAGCAGCTCCGGACAGGGTCGAATCGGGTCCAAAAACATTCAGTACTTC
>TRBJ2-7|NA|TRBD2|TRBV7-3|15
CASSLTGTRVDEQYF
TGTGCCAGCAGCCTCACCGGGACTAGGGTCGACGAGCAGTACTTC
>TRBJ2-3|few|TRBD2|TRBV9|17
CASSDGLAGGGTDTQYF
TGTGCCAGCAGCGATGGACTAGCGGGAGGAGGGACAGATACGCAGTATTTT
>TRBJ2-2|few|NA|TRBV28|14
CASSPQPTTGELFF
TGTGCCAGCAGTCCCCAACCGACAACCGGGGAGCTGTTTTTT
>TRBJ1-2|NA|NA|TRBV2|12
CASRVVVRDETF
TGTGCCAGCAGGGTGGTGGTGAGGGATGAGACCTTC
>TRBJ1-2|few|TRBD1|TRBV19|16
CASSMAPTGENYGYTF
TGTGCCAGTAGTATGGCTCCGACAGGGGAGAACTATGGCTACACCTTC
>TRBJ2-7|NA|TRBD1|TRBV28|16
CASSITPRQGTDEQYF
TGTGCCAGCAGTATAACACCTAGACAGGGAACGGACGAGCAGTACTTC
>TRBJ2-4|NA|TRBD2|TRBV5-1|16
CASSPKPTSGVNIQYF
TGCGCCAGCAGCCCTAAACCGACTAGCGGGGTAAACATTCAGTACTTC
>TRBJ2-7|NA|NA|TRBV28|12
CASSFQTREQYF
TGTGCCAGCAGTTTTCAGACGAGGGAGCAGTACTTC
>TRBJ2-2|NA|NA|TRBV7-9|16
CASSLLSGAGTGELFF
TGTGCCAGCAGCCTCCTATCAGGGGCAGGCACCGGGGAGCTGTTTTTT
>TRBJ2-1|NA|NA|TRBV2|13
CASSIWGDNEQFF
TGTGCCAGCAGTATCTGGGGGGACAATGAGCAGTTCTTC
>TRBJ2-7|few|TRBD1|TRBV15|17
CATSRGGPGGSLYEQYF
TGTGCCACCAGCAGAGGAGGGCCAGGGGGATCCCTCTACGAGCAGTACTTC
>TRBJ2-3|NA|NA|TRBV16|14
CASSQMRFGDTQYF
TGTGCCAGCAGCCAGATGAGGTTTGGTGATACGCAGTATTTT
>TRBJ1-4|NA|TRBD1|TRBV7-9|15
CASSNSGQINEKLFF
TGTGCCAGCAGCAACTCGGGACAGATTAATGAAAAACTGTTTTTT
>TRBJ2-4|NA|NA|TRBV29-1|12
CSGSQGSDIQYF
TGCAGCGGATCTCAGGGGTCGGACATTCAGTACTTC
>TRBJ2-5|NA|TRBD2|TRBV7-2|14
CASSSGLAQETQYF
TGTGCCAGCAGCTCTGGACTAGCGCAAGAGACCCAGTACTTC
>TRBJ1-1|few|NA|TRBV29-1|13
CSATRGGGWEAFF
TGCAGCGCCACCAGGGGTGGGGGCTGGGAAGCTTTCTTT
>TRBJ2-7|NA|NA|TRBV9|15
CASSVGPHQNYEQYF
TGTGCCAGCAGCGTAGGCCCACATCAAAACTACGAGCAGTACTTC
>TRBJ2-1|few|NA|TRBV9|14
CASSTLSQDNEQFF
TGTGCCAGCAGCACCTTAAGTCAGGACAATGAGCAGTTCTTC
>TRBJ2-2|few|NA|TRBV4-2|17
CASSQLGLLGSTGELFF
TGTGCCAGCAGCCAACTAGGTCTCTTGGGGAGCACCGGGGAGCTGTTTTTT
>TRBJ2-5|few|TRBD2|TRBV4-2|19
CASSHKVGVGREKAETQYF
TGTGCCAGCAGCCACAAGGTCGGTGTCGGGCGGGAGAAGGCAGAGACCCAGTACTTC
>TRBJ2-4|NA|NA|TRBV7-2|16
CASTGRELAAKNIQYF
TGTGCCAGCACCGGTAGAGAACTAGCTGCCAAAAACATTCAGTACTTC
>TRBJ2-2|NA|NA|TRBV21-1|13
CASSKGRTGELFF
TGTGCCAGCAGCAAGGGCCGGACCGGGGAGCTGTTTTTT
>TRBJ2-5|NA|NA|TRBV28|16
CASSLRPGSGQETQYF
TGTGCCAGCAGTCTCCGCCCGGGGAGCGGCCAAGAGACCCAGTACTTC
>TRBJ2-3|few|TRBD2|TRBV7-2|15
CASSLSPSGRDTQYF
TGTGCCAGCAGCTTATCCCCTAGCGGTCGAGATACGCAGTATTTT
>TRBJ1-2|NA|NA|TRBV28|17
CASSSHSGAAENYGYTF
TGTGCCAGCAGTTCTCACTCAGGGGCCGCGGAGAACTATGGCTACACCTTC
>TRBJ2-7|few|NA|TRBV28|13
CASTGTDAYEQYF
TGTGCCAGCACCGGGACTGACGCCTACGAGCAGTACTTC
>TRBJ2-5|NA|NA|TRBV18|13
CASSTSEGETQYF
TGTGCCAGCTCAACCAGCGAGGGTGAGACCCAGTACTTC
>TRBJ2-5|once|TRBD1|TRBV7-9|16
CASSLGTGGVQETQYF
TGTGCCAGCAGCTTGGGGACAGGGGGGGTCCAAGAGACCCAGTACTTC
>TRBJ1-5|NA|NA|TRBV18|13
CASSPRQNQPQHF
TGTGCCAGCTCACCACGACAAAATCAGCCCCAGCATTTT
>TRBJ1-3|once|TRBD1|TRBV6-1|15
CASSETGFSGNTIYF
TGTGCCAGCAGCGAGACAGGGTTCTCTGGAAACACCATATATTTT
>TRBJ2-1|few|NA|TRBV20-1|10
CSANRDSQFF
TGCAGTGCAAACCGGGACTCCCAGTTCTTC
>TRBJ1-1|NA|NA|TRBV29-1|14
CSAIRPGLNTEAFF
TGCAGCGCTATACGACCAGGGCTCAACACTGAAGCTTTCTTT
>TRBJ2-7|NA|TRBD1|TRBV6-5|15
CASSYSAGTGYEQYF
TGTGCCAGCAGTTACTCCGCCGGGACAGGGTACGAGCAGTACTTC
>TRBJ2-7|NA|TRBD1|TRBV4-3|16
CASSQEWDRGTYEQYF
TGCGCCAGCAGCCAAGAATGGGACAGGGGCACCTACGAGCAGTACTTC
>TRBJ2-1|few|TRBD1|TRBV19|13
CASSLQGANEQFF
TGTGCCAGTAGCTTACAGGGGGCGAATGAGCAGTTCTTC
>TRBJ2-1|few|TRBD1|TRBV9|14
CASSVRQGFDEQFF
TGTGCCAGCAGCGTGCGACAGGGTTTCGATGAGCAGTTCTTC
>TRBJ2-7|few|NA|TRBV6-5|12
CASSWGGHEQYF
TGTGCCAGCAGTTGGGGGGGCCACGAGCAGTACTTC
>TRBJ2-7|few|NA|TRBV28|12
CASSLRRGPQYF
TGTGCCAGCAGTTTGAGGCGGGGGCCGCAGTACTTC
>TRBJ1-1|NA|NA|TRBV5-1|14
CASSFTGMNTEAFF
TGCGCCAGCAGCTTCACAGGTATGAACACTGAAGCTTTCTTT
>TRBJ1-2|NA|NA|TRBV5-6|14
CASMLAGNHYGYTF
TGTGCCAGCATGTTAGCCGGAAACCACTATGGCTACACCTTC